These 27 T cell receptor beta chains were all obtained from the same sample, sequenced in a study of Ad26.COV2.S vaccination and SARS-CoV-2 variants. TCRdb's table, derived via immunoSEQ multiplex PCR, lists solely in-frame clones and lacks some. The sample shows about 350,000 clones, under 95% of them seen only once. The specimen was peripheral blood, collected after recovery from COVID-19. The receptors originated from a human donor who had recovered from COVID-19.

V is TRBV4-1 and J is TRBJ2-3; no clear D gene. In germline, CDR1 is MGHRA, CDR2 YSYEKL. The CDR3 extends over 15 amino acids. V was cut by 3 bases and J by 0 bases, with 10 bases left in between. The CDR3 nucleotides are TGCGCCAGCAGCCAGGTAGAGAGGAGCACAGATACGCAGTATTTT. Protein sequence: CASSQVERSTDTQYF.

This chain joins TRBV9 and TRBJ2-5; 9 nucleotides agree with TRBD2. Germline loops: CDR1 SGDLS, CDR2 YYNGEE. CDR3 size: 16 residues. J gave up 5 bases and V 2 bases, and 10 bases lay outside the gene matches. As DNA, the CDR3 is TGTGCCAGCAGCGTGGGCTTGCGGGGGGGCCGTGAGACCCAGTACTTC. It codes for CASSVGLRGGRETQYF.

The rearrangement links TRBV9 to TRBJ1-5; no clear D. From germline, CDR1 is SGDLS and CDR2 YYNGEE. The germline V and J ends were trimmed by 0 bases and 7 bases, with 17 bases remaining between them. CDR3 length: 16 residues. The CDR3 region is CASSVGDLGLGQPQHF. The DNA for the CDR3 is TGTGCCAGCAGCGTAGGTGATCTGGGTCTTGGGCAGCCCCAGCATTTT.

The chain carries TRBV19 and TRBJ1-1; 7 positions agree with TRBD1. Germline CDR1 reads LNHDA; CDR2 reads SQIVND (reference sequence). The V gene end was trimmed by 4 bases and the J gene end by 0 bases; junction bases not matched to a gene: 5. This CDR3 is built from 15 residues. Here the CDR3 reads CASSTTGLMNTEAFF. The DNA of the CDR3 is TGTGCCAGTAGTACGACAGGGCTGATGAACACTGAAGCTTTCTTT.

The rearrangement uses TRBV5-1 and TRBJ2-2; 8 bases are a match to TRBD2. Germline CDR1 is SGHRS and CDR2 is YFSETQ. The CDR3 runs 16 residues. Trimming at V came to 0 bases and at J to 1 base, leaving 2 bases not matched to a gene. The CDR3 reads CASSLALAGNTGELFF. The CDR3 DNA sequence: TGCGCCAGCAGCTTGGCCCTAGCGGGGAACACCGGGGAGCTGTTTTTT.

The chain carries TRBV12-3 or TRBV12-4 and TRBJ2-5, with D maybe TRBD1 (5 bases). This CDR3 has 13 amino acids. V dropped 5 bases and J dropped 5 bases, with 12 bases sitting between them. The CDR3 DNA is TGTGCCAGCAGTCCAGGGAATTCGGAGACCCAGTACTTC. This translates into CASSPGNSETQYF.

The J gene is TRBJ1-1, the V gene TRBV7-8; D is perhaps TRBD1 (5 bases). In germline, CDR1 is SGHVS, CDR2 FQNEAQ. Between the trimmed V and J ends, which lost 2 bases and 2 bases, there was a span of 21 bases. The CDR3 is 18 residues long. The CDR3 region has the DNA TGTGCCAGCAGCTTACGCCTAATAGGCCCGGGACCTAACACTGAAGCTTTCTTT. The encoded protein is CASSLRLIGPGPNTEAFF. The variable domain in full, completed from reference TRBV7-8 and TRBJ1-1, reads GAGVSQSPRYKVAKRGQDVALRCDPISGHVSLFWYQQALGQGPEFLTYFQNEAQLDKSGLPSDRFFAERPEGSVSTLKIQRTQQEDSAVYLCASSLRLIGPGPNTEAFFGQGTRLTVV.

With regard to this clone: Distinct nucleotide sequences in the sample also encode this CDR3. The chain employs TRBV4-1 and TRBJ1-6; D ambiguous. Trimming removed 1 base at V and 7 bases at J, with 5 bases between. Germline-derived CDR1 and CDR2 are MGHRA and YSYEKL. This CDR3 contains 13 residues. DNA of the CDR3: TGCGCCAGCAGCCAAGGGGTGAATTCACCCCTCCACTTT. This sequence encodes CASSQGVNSPLHF.

The J gene is TRBJ1-4, the V gene TRBV5-6, with 8 bases identical to TRBD1. The germline CDR1 and CDR2 sequences are SGHDT and YYEEEE. CDR3 length: 16 amino acids. Trimming at V came to 0 bases and at J to 8 bases, leaving 9 bases not matched to a gene. The CDR3 region has the DNA TGTGCCAGCAGCTTGGTTCAGCAGGGGGCGCAAGAAAAACTGTTTTTT. This codes for CASSLVQQGAQEKLFF.

The chain joins TRBV2 to TRBJ2-5; D gene unclear. The V and J ends lost 3 bases and 5 bases respectively, with 10 bases between them. CDR1 is SNHLY and CDR2 is FYNNEI in the germline V gene. CDR3 size: 13 residues. This chain's CDR3 is CASSDGFSETQYF. CDR3 nucleotides: TGTGCCAGCAGTGATGGGTTTTCGGAGACCCAGTACTTC.

The V and J genes are TRBV3-1 (or the pseudogene TRBV3-2) and TRBJ2-3; D possibly corresponds to TRBD1 (6 bases). Trimming stripped 6 bases from V and 2 bases from J, with 15 bases between. The CDR3 consists of 15 residues. CDR1 and CDR2 from the germline V gene are LGHDT and YNNKEL (reference sequence). The CDR3 protein is CASRIGGKNTDTQYF. The CDR3 bases are TGTGCCAGCAGAATAGGGGGAAAAAACACAGATACGCAGTATTTT.

A word on this clone: Compared with germline, one end of the junction differs, possibly owing to a read error. The rearrangement uses TRBV15 and TRBJ1-6, with 8 bases identical to TRBD1. Germline V gene data show CDR1 as LNHNV and CDR2 as YYDKDF (reference sequence). CDR3 length equals 12 residues. CDR3 DNA sequence: TGTGCCACCAGCAGAGGGGGACAGGACCTGTTCTTT. Its protein is CATSRGGQDLFF.

The J gene is TRBJ1-2, the V gene TRBV18, with 7 bases identical to TRBD1. CDR1 is KGHSH and CDR2 is LQKENI in the germline V gene. This CDR3 has 15 residues. The ends lost 5 bases at V and 4 bases at J; junction bases unmatched: 10. The CDR3 is CASSEYRDSVYGYTF. CDR3 nucleotides: TGTGCCAGCTCAGAATATAGGGACAGCGTCTATGGCTACACCTTC.

The chain links TRBV3-1 (or the pseudogene TRBV3-2) to TRBJ2-1; 8 nucleotides line up with TRBD2. CDR3 length: 16 residues. CDR1 and CDR2 from the germline V gene are LGHDT and YNNKEL (reference sequence). V trimming: 2 bases; J trimming: 9 bases; junction bases outside the gene matches: 12. CDR3 region: CASSQLLTGGPGEQFF. The CDR3 nucleotides read TGTGCCAGCAGCCAATTGCTCACGGGGGGGCCGGGTGAGCAGTTCTTC.

The rearrangement links TRBV11-2 to TRBJ1-1; D ambiguous. The CDR3 totals 15 residues. Trimming pared 3 bases from V and 0 bases from J, leaving 11 bases between. From germline, CDR1 is SGHAT and CDR2 FQNNGV. In DNA, the CDR3 is TGTGCCAGCAGCTTGACCCTGAATATGAACACTGAAGCTTTCTTT. This encodes CASSLTLNMNTEAFF.

The chain joins TRBV6-5 to TRBJ2-3; the match to TRBD1 covers 9 bases. The CDR3 contains 14 residues. Germline V gene lookup returns CDR1 MNHEY and CDR2 SVGAGI. With 6 bases clipped from V and 4 bases from J, the junction kept 5 bases outside the gene matches. This CDR3 is CASRRTGVADTQYF. The CDR3 coding sequence is TGTGCCAGCAGGCGGACAGGGGTGGCAGATACGCAGTATTTT.

V and J are TRBV14 and TRBJ1-2; the D gene is possibly TRBD1 (6 bases). The CDR3 consists of 14 residues. Germline CDR1 reads SGHDN; CDR2 reads FVKESK. V lost 3 bases and J 8 bases, leaving 16 bases between the germline ends. Written as DNA, the CDR3 is TGTGCCAGCAGCCAGACCGGGACAATGGACGGCTACACCTTC. Translating it yields CASSQTGTMDGYTF.

V and J are TRBV3-1 (or the pseudogene TRBV3-2) and TRBJ2-1; D is unclear. Germline CDR1 LGHDT, CDR2 YNNKEL (reference sequence). The ends were cut back, 6 bases at V and 6 bases at J, with 15 bases in the middle. This CDR3 spans 14 amino acids. CDR3: CASRSETLPNEQFF. The CDR3 DNA reads TGTGCCAGCAGGTCCGAGACCCTACCCAATGAGCAGTTCTTC.

The V gene is TRBV6-5, the J gene TRBJ2-7; no reliable D call. With 2 bases removed from V and 4 bases from J, the gap between germline ends came to 15 bases. Germline V CDR1 and CDR2: MNHEY, SVGAGI. This CDR3 is built from 15 residues. Written as DNA, the CDR3 is TGTGCCAGCAGTTACAAGGACCCAAACAAATACGAGCAGTACTTC. Encoded protein: CASSYKDPNKYEQYF.

The chain uses TRBV2 and TRBJ1-6, with TRBD1 matching 7 bases. J gave up 9 bases and V 4 bases, and 6 bases lay outside the gene matches. There are 14 residues in the CDR3. Germline lookup yields CDR1 SNHLY and CDR2 FYNNEI. In nucleotides, the CDR3 is TGTGCCAGCAGTGTGACAGGGCCGGGTTCACCCCTCCACTTT. Translated, it gives CASSVTGPGSPLHF.

The chain joins TRBV25-1 to TRBJ1-4, with a tentative D call TRBD1 (6 bases). V lost 3 bases to trimming and J lost 7 bases, with 12 bases between them. This CDR3 contains 14 residues. Germline V gene data show CDR1 as MGHDK and CDR2 as SYGVNS. The CDR3 coding sequence is TGTGCCAGCAGTGAGGGGGGCGCGATTGAAAAACTGTTTTTT. Its protein is CASSEGGAIEKLFF.

The J gene is TRBJ2-5, the V gene TRBV5-1; 8 bases match TRBD2. Germline V lookup: CDR1 SGHRS, CDR2 YFSETQ. The CDR3 is 15 residues long. V lost 1 base, J lost 2 bases, and 4 bases stayed unmatched. This chain's CDR3 is CASSLSGGRQETQYF. The CDR3 region has the DNA TGCGCCAGCAGCTTGAGCGGGGGCCGACAAGAGACCCAGTACTTC.

V usage is TRBV2 and J usage is TRBJ1-4; 8 bases are shared with TRBD1. From germline, CDR1 is SNHLY and CDR2 FYNNEI. The ends lost 6 bases at V and 6 bases at J; junction bases unmatched: 6. The CDR3 extends over 14 amino acids. CDR3 region: CASSEQGGDEKLFF. The CDR3 DNA reads as TGTGCCAGCAGCGAACAGGGGGGGGATGAAAAACTGTTTTTT.

This sequence joins TRBV28 and TRBJ2-3; a possible D gene is TRBD2 (6 bases). The germline CDR1 and CDR2 sequences are MDHEN and SYDVKM. This CDR3 has 17 residues. Trimming took off 5 bases at V and 1 base at J, with 19 bases between the two ends. The CDR3 DNA sequence: TGTGCCAGCAGTCCCCGGTATCGGGGACTTCGCACAGATACGCAGTATTTT. Residues: CASSPRYRGLRTDTQYF.

The V and J genes are TRBV5-1 and TRBJ2-5, with a weak D call TRBD2 (5 bases). The CDR3 has 14 residues. Germline assignment: CDR1 SGHRS and CDR2 YFSETQ. Between the trimmed V and J ends, which lost 4 bases and 1 base, there was a span of 11 bases. CDR3 DNA: TGCGCCAGCAGCCCCGGGGTAGGCCAAGAGACCCAGTACTTC. This encodes CASSPGVGQETQYF.

The rearrangement joins TRBV27 to TRBJ1-1, with a tentative D call TRBD1 (6 bases). There are 13 residues in the CDR3. Trimming removed 4 bases at V and 5 bases at J, with 11 bases between. Germline V gene data show CDR1 as MNHEY and CDR2 as SMNVEV (reference sequence). The CDR3 DNA follows: TGTGCCAGCAGTTCGGCCCAGGGGACTGAAGCTTTCTTT. Translation gives CASSSAQGTEAFF.

The chain has TRBV4-3 and TRBJ1-2; TRBD1 is a possible D gene (6 bases). The CDR3 runs to 16 residues. Trimming shortened V by 0 bases and J by 3 bases, and 14 bases separated the two germline ends. Germline V gene sequence: CDR1 LGHNA, CDR2 YSLEER. The CDR3 protein is CASSQDGLQGYYGYTF. CDR3 coding DNA: TGCGCCAGCAGCCAAGATGGGCTACAGGGTTACTATGGCTACACCTTC.